This record concerns one T cell receptor beta chain sequence. The data originate from a study of blood T cell repertoires in COVID-19. For the study at large: Samples representing acute and convalescent COVID-19 were sourced from the United States, Italy and Spain.

In the original processing: Estimation of nucleated cell counts relied on the amplification of reference gene primers. Profiling relied on immunoSEQ multiplex PCR, and the TCRdb table lists in-frame clones only, not all of them. The DNA gave D and trimming, while V, J and clone size come from that table. In the table there are fewer than 70,000 clones, 75% to 90% of which are singletons. This CDR3 has 14 residues. Per the germline V gene, CDR1 is MNHEY and CDR2 is SMNVEV (reference sequence). Germline trimming cut 4 bases from V and 5 bases from J; bases unmatched to any gene: 6. The sample comprised peripheral blood. The rearrangement links TRBV27 to TRBJ2-5; TRBD2 matches at 8 bases. The sequence was obtained from a woman in her sixties or seventies with active COVID-19. CDR3 nucleotide sequence: TGTGCCAGCAGTTGGGGGACTAGAGGGGAGACCCAGTACTTC. It encodes CASSWGTRGETQYF.